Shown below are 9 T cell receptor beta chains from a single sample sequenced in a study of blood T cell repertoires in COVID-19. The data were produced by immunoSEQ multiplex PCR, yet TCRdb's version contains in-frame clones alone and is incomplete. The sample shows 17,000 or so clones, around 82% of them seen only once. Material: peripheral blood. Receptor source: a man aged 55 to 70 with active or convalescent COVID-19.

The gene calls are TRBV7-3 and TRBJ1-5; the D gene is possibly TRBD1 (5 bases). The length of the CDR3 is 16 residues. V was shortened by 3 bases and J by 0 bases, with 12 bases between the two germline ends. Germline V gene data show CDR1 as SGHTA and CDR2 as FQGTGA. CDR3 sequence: CASSLYRSLSNQPQHF. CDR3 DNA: TGTGCCAGCAGCTTGTACAGGAGCCTTAGCAATCAGCCCCAGCATTTT.

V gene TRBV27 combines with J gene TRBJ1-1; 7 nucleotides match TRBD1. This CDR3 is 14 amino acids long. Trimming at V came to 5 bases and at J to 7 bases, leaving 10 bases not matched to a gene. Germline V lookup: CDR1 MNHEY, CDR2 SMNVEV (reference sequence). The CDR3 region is CASSLTGTAFEAFF. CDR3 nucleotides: TGTGCCAGCAGTCTCACCGGGACAGCGTTTGAAGCTTTCTTT.

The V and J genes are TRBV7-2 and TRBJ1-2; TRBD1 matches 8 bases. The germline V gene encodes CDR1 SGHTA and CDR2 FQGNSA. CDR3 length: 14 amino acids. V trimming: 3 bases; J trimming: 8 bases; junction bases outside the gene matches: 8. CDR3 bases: TGTGCCAGCAGCTTCAGGACAGGGAAGGTGGGCTACACCTTC. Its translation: CASSFRTGKVGYTF.

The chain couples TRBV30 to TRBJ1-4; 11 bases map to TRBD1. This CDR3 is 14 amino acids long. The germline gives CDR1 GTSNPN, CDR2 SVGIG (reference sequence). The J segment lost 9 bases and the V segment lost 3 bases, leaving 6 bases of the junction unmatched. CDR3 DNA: TGTGCCTGGAGATCAGGACAGGGGGCGAAAAAACTGTTTTTT. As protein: CAWRSGQGAKKLFF.

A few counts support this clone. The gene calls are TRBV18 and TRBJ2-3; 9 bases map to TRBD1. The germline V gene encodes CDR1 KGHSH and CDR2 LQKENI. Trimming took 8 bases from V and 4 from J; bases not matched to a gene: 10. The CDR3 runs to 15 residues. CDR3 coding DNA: TGTGCCAGCCACTTGAACAGGGGGCGACCAGATACGCAGTATTTT. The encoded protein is CASHLNRGRPDTQYF.

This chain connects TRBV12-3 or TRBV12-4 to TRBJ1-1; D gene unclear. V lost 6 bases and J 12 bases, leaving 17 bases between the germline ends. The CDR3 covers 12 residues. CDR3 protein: CASSLQVATTFF. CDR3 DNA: TGTGCCAGCAGCCTCCAGGTGGCAACAACTTTCTTT.

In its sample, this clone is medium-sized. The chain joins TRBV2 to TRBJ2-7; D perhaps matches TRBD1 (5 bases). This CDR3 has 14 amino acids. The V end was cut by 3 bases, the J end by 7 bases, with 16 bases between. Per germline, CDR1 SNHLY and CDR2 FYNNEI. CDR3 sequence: CASSDQGAGREQYF. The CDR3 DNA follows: TGTGCCAGCAGTGATCAAGGAGCAGGGCGAGAGCAGTACTTC.

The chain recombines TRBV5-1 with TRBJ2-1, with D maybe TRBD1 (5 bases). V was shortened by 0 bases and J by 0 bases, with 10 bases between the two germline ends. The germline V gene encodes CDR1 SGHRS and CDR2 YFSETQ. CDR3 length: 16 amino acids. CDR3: CASSLVQASSYNEQFF. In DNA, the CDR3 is TGCGCCAGCAGCTTGGTACAGGCCAGCTCCTACAATGAGCAGTTCTTC.

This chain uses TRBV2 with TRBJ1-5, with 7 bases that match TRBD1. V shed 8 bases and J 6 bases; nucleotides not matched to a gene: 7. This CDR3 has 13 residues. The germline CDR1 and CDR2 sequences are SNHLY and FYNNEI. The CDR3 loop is CASDREQSQPQHF. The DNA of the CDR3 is TGTGCCAGCGACAGGGAACAAAGTCAGCCCCAGCATTTT.